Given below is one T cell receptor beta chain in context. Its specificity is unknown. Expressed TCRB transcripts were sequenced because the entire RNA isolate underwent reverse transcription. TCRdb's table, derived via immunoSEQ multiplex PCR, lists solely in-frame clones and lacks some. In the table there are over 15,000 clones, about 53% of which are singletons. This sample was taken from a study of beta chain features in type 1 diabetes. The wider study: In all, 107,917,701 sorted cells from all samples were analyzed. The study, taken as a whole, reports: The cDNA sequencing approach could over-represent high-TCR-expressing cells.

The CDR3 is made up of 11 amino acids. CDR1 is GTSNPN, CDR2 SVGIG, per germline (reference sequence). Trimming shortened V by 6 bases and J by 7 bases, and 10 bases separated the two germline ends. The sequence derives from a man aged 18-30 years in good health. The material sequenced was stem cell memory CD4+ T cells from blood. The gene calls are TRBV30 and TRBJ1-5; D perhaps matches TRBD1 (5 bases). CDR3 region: CACGGNQPQHF. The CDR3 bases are TGTGCCTGTGGGGGGAACCAGCCCCAGCATTTT.